Each of the 27 T cell receptor beta chains below was sequenced from the same sample in a study of Ad26.COV2.S vaccination and SARS-CoV-2 variants. TCRdb's table, derived via immunoSEQ multiplex PCR, lists solely in-frame clones and lacks some. Counted here are just under 250,000 clones, 88% occurring once; the ten biggest clones make up around 10%. Stated treatment: 19 received Ad26.COV2.S at low or high dose, single or two shots; 5 received placebo; per-sample allocation not given. Repertoires come from day 63 after the first vaccine or placebo injection. The starting material was peripheral blood, obtained in a trial of Ad26.COV2.S vaccine versus placebo. Receptors were obtained from a person between 18 and 60 years old who received the Ad26.COV2.S COVID-19 vaccine or a placebo.

This clone was seen just once. The V and J genes are TRBV2 and TRBJ1-2, with 7 bases fitting TRBD1. V shed 8 bases and J 0 bases; nucleotides not matched to a gene: 12. The CDR3 contains 16 residues. Germline CDR1 SNHLY, CDR2 FYNNEI. CDR3 sequence reads: CASAGTRQGANYGYTF. In DNA, the CDR3 is TGTGCCAGCGCTGGTACTAGACAGGGCGCTAACTATGGCTACACCTTC. Drawing the rest from reference TRBV2 and TRBJ1-2, the complete variable domain is EPEVTQTPSHQVTQMGQEVILRCVPISNHLYFYWYRQILGQKVEFLVSFYNNEISEKSEIFDDQFSVERPDGSNFTLKIRSTKLEDSAMYFCASAGTRQGANYGYTFGSGTRLTVV.

A word on this clone: Other DNA sequences in the sample encode the same CDR3. The chain has TRBV7-2 and TRBJ2-5; D unclear. V was shortened by 8 bases and J by 5 bases, with 3 bases between the two germline ends. Germline CDR1 and CDR2: SGHTA and FQGNSA. CDR3 length: 9 residues. CDR3 nucleotide sequence: TGTGCCAGCGGGGAGACCCAGTACTTC. Translating gives CASGETQYF. Full variable domain (outside the CDR3, taken from reference TRBV7-2 and TRBJ2-5): GAGVSQSPSNKVTEKGKDVELRCDPISGHTALYWYRQSLGQGLEFLIYFQGNSAPDKSGLPSDRFSAERTGGSVSTLTIQRTQQEDSAVYLCASGETQYFGPGTRLLVL.

This clone was seen once. The V and J genes are TRBV19 and TRBJ1-1; D gene uncertain. Germline V gives CDR1 LNHDA, CDR2 SQIVND (reference sequence). The germline V and J ends were trimmed by 1 base and 7 bases, with 10 bases remaining between them. The CDR3 spans 13 residues. The CDR3 bases are TGTGCCAGTAGTATAGCTGCACAGCTTGAAGCTTTCTTT. Its translation is CASSIAAQLEAFF.

The CDR3 DNA reads as TGTGCCAGCAGTTTGGGACTAGCGGGAGTAGAGACCCAGTACTTC. Translation: CASSLGLAGVETQYF. The chain is built from TRBV28 and TRBJ2-5, with 14 bases matching TRBD2. Germline CDR1 and CDR2: MDHEN and SYDVKM. CDR3 length equals 15 residues. J was trimmed by 4 bases and V by 3 bases; bases with no gene match: 1.

CDR3: CASSNRDRGPNEQFF. CDR3 sequence (DNA): TGCGCCAGCAGCAACCGGGACAGGGGGCCCAATGAGCAGTTCTTC. V usage is TRBV5-1 and J usage is TRBJ2-1; TRBD1 matches 12 bases. Trimming removed 4 bases from V and 6 bases from J; junction bases left unmatched: 5. Germline CDR1 is SGHRS and CDR2 is YFSETQ. The CDR3 has 15 amino acids.

The chain employs TRBV18 and TRBJ2-3; 10 bases match TRBD2. This CDR3 has 17 residues. With 2 bases clipped from V and 3 bases from J, the junction kept 8 bases outside the gene matches. Looked up from germline, CDR1 is KGHSH and CDR2 is LQKENI. Written as DNA, the CDR3 is TGTGCCAGCTCACCAGGGCCAGCGGGAGGGCCAACAGATACGCAGTATTTT. Translation: CASSPGPAGGPTDTQYF.

In its sample, this clone was seen once. The chain is built from TRBV23-1 and TRBJ2-7; TRBD1 matches at 9 bases. TRBV23-1 is assigned to the ORF class and has an uncertain function. V gave up 3 bases and J gave up 2 bases; unmatched junction bases: 11. CDR3 size: 17 residues. CDR3 loop: CASSHFVPGQGPYEQYF. The DNA for the CDR3 is TGCGCCAGCAGTCATTTCGTCCCGGGACAGGGTCCCTACGAGCAGTACTTC.

This sequence joins TRBV6-6 and TRBJ1-1, with D possibly matching TRBD1 (5 bases). This CDR3 has 14 amino acids. Germline lookup yields CDR1 MNHNY and CDR2 SVGAGI (reference sequence). Trimming pared 0 bases from V and 2 bases from J, leaving 7 bases between. This CDR3 reads CASSYSGVNTEAFF. The CDR3 DNA follows: TGTGCCAGCAGTTACTCAGGGGTTAACACTGAAGCTTTCTTT.

This clone was seen a single time. The V and J genes are TRBV14 and TRBJ2-1; 8 bases are a match to TRBD1. After removal of 3 bases from V and 7 bases from J, the junction contained 14 bases not matched to a gene. The CDR3 spans 17 residues. Germline V gene sequence: CDR1 SGHDN, CDR2 FVKESK. CDR3 loop: CASSHPQIGTGRNEQFF. DNA for the CDR3: TGTGCCAGCAGCCACCCTCAGATCGGGACAGGCCGTAATGAGCAGTTCTTC.

This clone has a single count. The CDR3 nucleotides are TGTGCCAGCAGTCTTCGGACTAGCGGGAGTTTGGTCAATGAGCAGTTCTTC. Protein sequence: CASSLRTSGSLVNEQFF. This chain uses TRBV28 with TRBJ2-1, with 13 bases fitting TRBD2. This CDR3 has 17 residues. CDR1 is MDHEN and CDR2 is SYDVKM in the germline V gene. The V and J ends lost 5 bases and 6 bases, in that order; junction bases with no gene match: 10.

This clone showed up just once. The chain is built from TRBV7-9 and TRBJ1-4; D ambiguous. The length of the CDR3 is 14 residues. Germline V lookup: CDR1 SEHNR, CDR2 FQNEAQ (reference sequence). Between the trimmed V and J ends, which lost 1 base and 4 bases, there was a span of 7 bases. CDR3: CASSLVAGNEKLFF. The CDR3 DNA reads TGTGCCAGCAGCTTAGTAGCGGGTAATGAAAAACTGTTTTTT.

The CDR3 bases are TGTGCCAGCAGCCCCGGGGGCCGGAATGAGCAGTTCTTC. This codes for CASSPGGRNEQFF. The rearrangement uses TRBV6-5 and TRBJ2-1; perhaps D is TRBD1 or TRBD2 (6 bases each). The CDR3 is 13 residues long. Trimming took 6 bases from V and 7 from J, leaving 13 bases between them. Germline values: CDR1 MNHEY, CDR2 SVGAGI.

The CDR3 here is CASSPRTGAYEQYF. For the CDR3, the DNA is TGTGCCAGCAGTCCACGGACAGGAGCCTACGAGCAGTACTTC. This chain joins TRBV28 and TRBJ2-7; 7 nucleotides agree with TRBD1. The CDR3 length is 14 residues. With 5 bases clipped from V and 2 bases from J, the junction kept 6 bases outside the gene matches. CDR1 MDHEN and CDR2 SYDVKM come from the germline V gene.

The chain couples TRBV19 to TRBJ2-6, with D perhaps TRBD1 (5 bases). Trimming took off 6 bases at V and 0 bases at J, with 9 bases between the two ends. This CDR3 is 15 amino acids long. Per the germline V gene, CDR1 is LNHDA and CDR2 is SQIVND (reference sequence). Here the CDR3 reads CASSVTGSGANVLTF. CDR3 in DNA: TGTGCCAGTAGCGTTACAGGCTCTGGGGCCAACGTCCTGACTTTC. Full variable domain (remainder filled in from reference TRBV19 and TRBJ2-6): DGGITQSPKYLFRKEGQNVTLSCEQNLNHDAMYWYRQDPGQGLRLIYYSQIVNDFQKGDIAEGYSVSREKKESFPLTVTSAQKNPTAFYLCASSVTGSGANVLTFGAGSRLTVL.

V gene TRBV3-1 (or the pseudogene TRBV3-2) combines with J gene TRBJ1-5, with D possibly being TRBD1 (5 bases). CDR1 LGHDT and CDR2 YNNKEL come from the germline V gene (reference sequence). The CDR3 is 16 residues long. Trimming cost V 1 base and J 11 bases, with 21 bases left between them. Here the CDR3 reads CASSQGGGQGSNAQHF. CDR3 bases: TGTGCCAGCAGCCAAGGGGGTGGGCAGGGCAGTAACGCCCAGCATTTT.

The chain uses TRBV4-2 and TRBJ2-2; tentative D call: TRBD2 (6 bases). The CDR3 is made up of 17 amino acids. Trimming took 0 bases from V and 3 from J, leaving 14 bases between them. Germline CDR1 is LGHNA and CDR2 is YNFKEQ. CDR3 sequence (DNA): TGTGCCAGCAGCCAAGAATCGGGGGTGGGGTACACCGGGGAGCTGTTTTTT. It codes for CASSQESGVGYTGELFF.

This rearrangement joins TRBV19 to TRBJ2-4; TRBD2 might be the D (6 bases). The V end lost 5 bases, the J end lost 0 bases, and 8 bases lay between the germline ends. Germline assignment: CDR1 LNHDA and CDR2 SQIVND (reference sequence). The CDR3 is made up of 14 amino acids. The CDR3 sequence: CASSAGIAKNIQYF. CDR3 DNA sequence: TGTGCCAGTAGTGCGGGGATAGCCAAAAACATTCAGTACTTC.

The chain is built from TRBV3-1 (or the pseudogene TRBV3-2) and TRBJ2-7; D assignment may be TRBD1 or TRBD2 (6 bases each). From germline, CDR1 is LGHDT and CDR2 YNNKEL (reference sequence). The CDR3 extends over 13 amino acids. The V and J ends lost 5 bases and 7 bases respectively, with 15 bases between them. The CDR3, as DNA: TGTGCCAGCAGCTGGGGGGCAAGGGAGGAGCAGTACTTC. Translating gives CASSWGAREEQYF.

The gene calls are TRBV11-3 and TRBJ1-6; D is perhaps TRBD1 (5 bases). Germline loops: CDR1 SGHNT, CDR2 YENEEA. V was clipped by 4 bases and J by 7 bases, with 8 bases between them. The CDR3 runs to 13 residues. The CDR3 DNA reads TGTGCCAGCAGCTGGGGGGTGAATTCACCCCTCCACTTT. Amino acids: CASSWGVNSPLHF.

The chain recombines TRBV19 with TRBJ1-5, with D perhaps matching TRBD1 (5 bases). Trimming removed 5 bases from V and 5 bases from J, with 16 bases in between. This CDR3 has 15 residues. The germline V gene encodes CDR1 LNHDA and CDR2 SQIVND (reference sequence). The CDR3 DNA reads TGTGCCAGTAGTTCCGGGGGTCCAGTAGATCAGCCCCAGCATTTT. This gives the protein CASSSGGPVDQPQHF.

The chain links TRBV5-1 to TRBJ2-3; 9 nucleotides agree with TRBD2. The V and J ends lost 1 base and 5 bases, in that order; junction bases with no gene match: 8. There are 16 residues in the CDR3. Germline lookup yields CDR1 SGHRS and CDR2 YFSETQ. The CDR3 region is CASSLNAGGFGDTQYF. CDR3 bases: TGCGCCAGCAGCTTGAATGCGGGGGGGTTCGGAGATACGCAGTATTTT.

The rearrangement joins TRBV23-1 to TRBJ2-3; D is undetermined. TRBV23-1 is an open reading frame whose function is uncertain. V dropped 9 bases and J dropped 4 bases, with 17 bases sitting between them. The CDR3 sequence is 14 residues long. CDR3 region: CASTLTLSADTQYF. The CDR3 DNA is TGCGCCAGTACCCTCACCTTAAGTGCAGATACGCAGTATTTT.

The CDR3 DNA follows: TGTGCCAGCAGCCCCAGGGGCTGGACTCCCCCCTGGGATGAGCAGTTCTTC. Translation: CASSPRGWTPPWDEQFF. V usage is TRBV11-2 and J usage is TRBJ2-1; weak D call: TRBD1 (6 bases). Germline CDR1 SGHAT, CDR2 FQNNGV. This CDR3 region has 17 residues. Trimming stripped 5 bases from V and 8 bases from J, with 25 bases between.

The chain has TRBV24-1 and TRBJ2-3; tentative D call: TRBD1 (5 bases). The CDR3 sequence is 15 residues long. Germline assignment: CDR1 KGHDR and CDR2 SFDVKD. The germline V and J ends were trimmed by 4 bases and 4 bases, with 14 bases remaining between them. The CDR3 DNA follows: TGTGCCACCAGTGACCATACCTTAGGGGCAGATACGCAGTATTTT. It translates to CATSDHTLGADTQYF.

V is TRBV7-2 and J is TRBJ2-5; TRBD2 matches at 8 bases. The trim removed 5 bases at V and 5 bases at J, leaving 7 bases unmatched. The CDR3 consists of 14 residues. The germline gives CDR1 SGHTA, CDR2 FQGNSA. The CDR3 nucleotides are TGTGCCAGCAGCCCGGGGACTAGAGCCGAGACCCAGTACTTC. This sequence encodes CASSPGTRAETQYF.

This sequence joins TRBV10-3 and TRBJ2-5; TRBD2 aligns across 8 bases. V lost 4 bases, J lost 1 base, and 8 bases stayed unmatched. Germline CDR1 is ENHRY and CDR2 is SYGVKD. CDR3 length equals 16 residues. For the CDR3, the DNA is TGTGCCATCAGTGGCACTAGCGGAGCCCTCCAAGAGACCCAGTACTTC. Amino acids: CAISGTSGALQETQYF.

The V gene is TRBV12-3 or TRBV12-4, the J gene TRBJ1-5; D gene ambiguous. The CDR3 contains 13 residues. V lost 4 bases to trimming and J lost 4 bases, with 8 bases between them. The CDR3 loop is CASSSGWNQPQHF. CDR3 in DNA: TGTGCCAGCAGTTCAGGTTGGAATCAGCCCCAGCATTTT.